This T cell receptor (beta chain) is from a study of CD8+ T cells in alopecia areata. As for the study in general: Recipients were roughly 6-11-week-old female C3H/HeJ mice grafted with skin from roughly 6-13-month-old C3H/HeJ donors with spontaneous alopecia. Whole-study results and caveats: Scalp lesions, especially in alopecia totalis/universalis, had higher clonality than normal scalp. Normal skin contains resident alphabeta T cells, and these are also sequenced in scalp samples.

This clone occurred a few times. Its matching antigen is unknown. Gene names are mouse gene names. Read coverage stops 4 residues before the CDR3 terminus; the germline J gene supplies the remainder. Germline CDR1 reads NSQYPW; CDR2 reads LRSPGD (reference sequence). CDR3 length: 16 residues. Sorting of pooled cutaneous lymph node cells was based on CD4, CD8alpha, NKG2D, NKG2ACE and other markers. The authors extracted RNA and reverse transcribed it into cDNA as the sequencing template. Measured with immunoSEQ multiplex PCR; TCRdb has only the in-frame clones, and not every one. The sample is made up of over 250,000 clones, none counted only once.

The chain is built from TRBV1 and TRBJ2-7; 13 positions agree with TRBD2. Sample: CD4+ T cells sorted from a lymph node. The origin of this receptor is a C3H/HeJ mouse with alopecia areata. The strain bears MHC haplotype H2-k. The sequenced CDR3 bases are TGCACCTGCAGTTCCCCCGGACTGGGGGGGCGCGAT. Amino acids: CTCSSPGLGGRD. The complete CDR3 reads CTCSSPGLGGRDEQYF.